A selection of T cell receptor beta chains follows, all from one sample in a study of CD8 T cells in Susac syndrome. TCRdb ran MiXCR on the immunoSEQ multiplex PCR reads and lists one entry per CDR3 protein. The sample consists of some 450,000 distinct CDR3 sequences, 75% to 90% of them appearing once. Sequencing was carried out using CD8+ T cells from PBMCs. These receptors all stem from a human donor with multiple sclerosis. CDR3s include the opening cysteine and the closing phenylalanine or tryptophan. The D gene is left open where the match is weak. The size entry is marked missing in some rows and otherwise reads once, few, many or a size class.

TRBJ2-1 | once | TRBV29-1 | TRBD2 | TGCAGCGTTGGGCCTAGCGGGTGGAATGAGCAGTTCTTC | CSVGPSGWNEQFF
TRBJ2-1 | NA | TRBV7-8 | TRBD2 | TGTGCCAGCAGCTGGTCTAGCGGGAGGGCCCTCAATGAGCAGTTCTTC | CASSWSSGRALNEQFF
TRBJ1-2 | NA | TRBV4-1 | NA | TGCGCCAGCAGCACCCAACGGGGTTATGGCTACACCTTC | CASSTQRGYGYTF
TRBJ2-1 | NA | TRBV6-2/TRBV6-3 | NA | TGTGCCAGCAGTTTGCCCGGGACATACTACAATGAGCAGTTCTTC | CASSLPGTYYNEQFF
TRBJ1-2 | NA | TRBV4-1 | NA | TGCGCCAGCAGCCAAGGGGAGGGACACTATGGCTACACCTTC | CASSQGEGHYGYTF
TRBJ1-1 | NA | TRBV27 | NA | TGTGCCAGCAGTTTGACAGGTCATCGAGCTTTCTTT | CASSLTGHRAFF
TRBJ1-1 | NA | TRBV4-1 | TRBD1 | TGCGCCAGCAGCCAAGGGGACAGGACGAACACTGAAGCTTTCTTT | CASSQGDRTNTEAFF
TRBJ2-1 | NA | TRBV29-1 | NA | TGCAGCGTTGAAGAGGGGGCAGGTGAGCAGTTCTTC | CSVEEGAGEQFF
TRBJ2-7 | NA | TRBV4-1 | NA | TGCGCCAGCAGCACGGGACTTCCCACCTACGAGCAGTACTTC | CASSTGLPTYEQYF
TRBJ2-1 | once | TRBV6-1 | NA | TGTGCCAGCAGTACTAAGTTGGTTGTCGACGATGAGCAGTTCTTC | CASSTKLVVDDEQFF
TRBJ2-2 | NA | TRBV27 | NA | TGTGCCAGCTCGGCCGGGTCTCCCGCGAACACCGGGGAGCTGTTTTTT | CASSAGSPANTGELFF
TRBJ1-1 | NA | TRBV6-5 | NA | TGTGCCAGCAGTTACGACAGCATGAACACTGAAGCTTTCTTT | CASSYDSMNTEAFF
TRBJ1-1 | NA | TRBV2 | NA | TGTGCCAGCAGTTACCTGGACACTGAAGCTTTCTTT | CASSYLDTEAFF
TRBJ1-2 | NA | TRBV6-5 | NA | TGTGCCAGCAGTTACGACGTGGATGCCTATGGCTACACCTTC | CASSYDVDAYGYTF
TRBJ2-7 | NA | TRBV6-5 | TRBD1 | TGTGCCAGCAGTTACTCGGCCCAGGGGGCTAACGAGCAGTACTTC | CASSYSAQGANEQYF
TRBJ2-7 | few | TRBV5-1 | NA | TGCGCCAGCAGCTTGGGGCAGGGGACCGACGAGCAGTACTTC | CASSLGQGTDEQYF
TRBJ1-1 | NA | TRBV6-2/TRBV6-3 | TRBD1 | TGTGCCAGCAGTTACATAGGGGGCGGCACTGAAGCTTTCTTT | CASSYIGGGTEAFF
TRBJ2-7 | NA | TRBV12-3/TRBV12-4 | NA | TGTGCCAGCAGTTTAACTTTCCGGTCAGTCGACTCCGAGCAGTACTTC | CASSLTFRSVDSEQYF
TRBJ2-7 | NA | TRBV27 | NA | TGTGCCAGCAGTCCTTCGGTTGCGGGTAGGGAGCAGTACTTC | CASSPSVAGREQYF
TRBJ1-1 | once | TRBV30 | NA | TGTGCCTGGAGTGTTAGCAGGAACACTGAAGCTTTCTTT | CAWSVSRNTEAFF
TRBJ2-1 | NA | TRBV9 | TRBD2 | TGTGCCAGCAGCCGGGAGTTGGGGGGGAATGAGCAGTTCTTC | CASSRELGGNEQFF